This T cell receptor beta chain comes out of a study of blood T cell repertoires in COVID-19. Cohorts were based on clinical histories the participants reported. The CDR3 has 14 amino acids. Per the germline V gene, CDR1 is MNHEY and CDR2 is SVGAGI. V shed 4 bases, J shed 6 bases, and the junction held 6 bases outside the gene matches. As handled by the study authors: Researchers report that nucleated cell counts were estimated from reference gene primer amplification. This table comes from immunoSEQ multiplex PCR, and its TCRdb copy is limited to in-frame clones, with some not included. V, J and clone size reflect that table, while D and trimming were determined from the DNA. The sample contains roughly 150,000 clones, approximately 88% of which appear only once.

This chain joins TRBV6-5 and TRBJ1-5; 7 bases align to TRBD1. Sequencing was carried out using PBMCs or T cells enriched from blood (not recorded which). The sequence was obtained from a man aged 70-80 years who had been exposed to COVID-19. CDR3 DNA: TGTGCCAGCAGTTTCGCAGGGGGAGGTCAGCCCCAGCATTTT. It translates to CASSFAGGGQPQHF.